This T cell receptor (beta chain) was observed in a study of blood T cell repertoires in COVID-19. Whole-study context: The United States, Italy and Spain supplied acute and convalescent COVID-19 samples. In each case, the material was cDNA or gDNA derived from T cells, B-cell-depleted T cells, or PBMCs.

The authors' processing: Reference gene primer amplification yielded estimated nucleated cell counts. Sequencing used immunoSEQ multiplex PCR; TCRdb keeps in-frame clones, though not all of them. V and J calls and clone size are those listed in that table; D and trimming were worked out from the DNA. The sample yields 50,000 or so clones, about 85% seen once. The source is a human donor in a cohort sampled during active COVID-19. Material: peripheral blood.

DNA of the CDR3: TGTGCCAGCTCACCCTTGGGGGGGGAAGAATACGAGCAGTACTTC. Translation gives CASSPLGGEEYEQYF. J is TRBJ2-7 and V is TRBV18, with 7 bases that match TRBD2. CDR3 length: 15 amino acids. In germline, CDR1 is KGHSH, CDR2 LQKENI. Trimming took 3 bases from V and 4 from J; bases not matched to a gene: 9. Using reference TRBV18 and TRBJ2-7 for the parts outside the CDR3, the full variable domain is NAGVMQNPRHLVRRRGQEARLRCSPMKGHSHVYWYRQLPEEGLKFMVYLQKENIIDESGMPKERFSAEFPKEGPSILRIQQVVRGDSAAYFCASSPLGGEEYEQYFGPGTRLTVT.